This T cell receptor (beta chain) was sequenced in a study of T cells after yellow fever vaccination. As for the study in general: With SMART-Seq v4 Ultra Low Input, the fractions containing low cell numbers were prepared. General study findings and limits: The CD4 compartment and the CD8 compartment contained a small share of clonotypes in common. Contamination by abundant bulk-population clonotypes could be present in FACS-sorted repertoires.

TCR cDNA, made by 5'RACE template switching, carried an added universal primer site and UMIs. TCRdb reprocessed the 5' RACE reads via MiXCR and lists one record per CDR3 protein. The repertoire has just under 85,000 distinct CDR3 sequences, about an eighth of them found once; the top ten carry around 23%. Germline CDR1 MDHEN, CDR2 SYDVKM. The CDR3 loop spans 17 amino acids. V lost 7 bases and J lost 6, with 22 bases in between. The sequenced sample was CD8+ T cells not binding an NS4B(214-222) dextramer, sorted from PBMCs, obtained roughly 20 days after the first yellow fever vaccination. The sequence derives from a man between 18 and 35 years old who received the YFV17D yellow fever vaccine. This chain links TRBV28 with TRBJ1-6; D is unclear. CDR3 loop: CASITPYGYEGNSPLHF. The CDR3 nucleotides read TGTGCCAGCATCACGCCTTACGGGTATGAGGGTAATTCACCCCTCCACTTT. Full variable domain (missing parts from reference TRBV28 and TRBJ1-6): DVKVTQSSRYLVKRTGEKVFLECVQDMDHENMFWYRQDPGLGLRLIYFSYDVKMKEKGDIPEGYSVSREKKERFSLILESASTNQTSMYLCASITPYGYEGNSPLHFGNGTRLTVT.